The clone carrying this T cell receptor beta chain was seen many times. The J segment lost 3 bases and the V segment lost 1 base, leaving 9 bases of the junction unmatched. The length of the CDR3 is 17 residues. TCRdb reprocessed the 5' RACE reads with MiXCR, giving one entry per CDR3 protein. The sample carries about 52,000 distinct CDR3 sequences, around 7.4% recorded once. The entry originates in a study of CD8 T cells in ankylosing spondylitis. The chain is built from TRBV12-3 or TRBV12-4 and TRBJ2-3; TRBD1 agrees at 8 bases. The sequence derives from a female donor with ankylosing spondylitis or in good health (not recorded which). The sequencing input was blood, either unsorted or a sorted T cell fraction (not recorded which). The CDR3 reads CASSLGAGGIGTDTQYF. In nucleotides, the CDR3 is TGTGCCAGCAGTTTAGGCGCAGGGGGCATTGGGACAGATACGCAGTATTTT.